This TCR beta chain derives from a study of T cell responses to AZD1222 COVID-19 vaccine. As for this clone: Antigen: not known.

V lost 3 bases to trimming and J lost 3 bases; unmatched junction nucleotides: 3. The CDR3 has 17 amino acids. CDR1 and CDR2 from the germline V gene are KGHDR and SFDVKD. Repertoires were generated with immunoSEQ multiplex PCR, while TCRdb's copy carries only in-frame clones and drops some. The sample has 100,000 or so clones; 89% are singletons. Regarding the study as a whole: Donors were largely white British and mainly female; clonal diversity was possibly underestimated.

This clonotype was obtained from an adult who received the AZD1222 COVID-19 vaccine. This sequence joins TRBV24-1 and TRBJ2-3, with 15 bases lining up with TRBD2. Sequenced material: peripheral blood, taken 28 days after the second AZD1222 dose. The chain's CDR3 is CATSDRTSGRETDTQYF. CDR3 bases: TGTGCCACCAGTGATCGGACTAGCGGGAGGGAAACAGATACGCAGTATTTT.